Listed below are T cell receptor beta chains from one sample, sequenced in a study of cytomegalovirus exposure and HLA in healthy donors. TCRdb's table, derived via immunoSEQ multiplex PCR, lists solely in-frame clones and lacks some. The repertoire has about 130,000 clones, roughly 88% of them found once; the top ten carry about 2.5%. What was sequenced was PBMCs. These receptors all stem from a man aged 50 or older in good health and CMV-seronegative. The CDR3 runs from the conserved cysteine through the conserved F or W. The D gene is left open where the match is weak. For some rows the clone size is stated as once, few or many, or as a class when expanded; others skip it.

V,J,D,size,DNA,CDR3
TRBV7-3,TRBJ1-2,.,.,TGTGCCAGCAGCCCCGGGGGAGCCTATGGCTACACCTTC,CASSPGGAYGYTF
TRBV19,TRBJ2-3,TRBD1,.,TGTGCCAGTAGTATAGTAGGGGGCCCAGATACGCAGTATTTT,CASSIVGGPDTQYF
TRBV28,TRBJ1-2,TRBD1,.,TGTGCCAGCAGTTTAGTTGTACAGGGGGGCGGCTACACCTTC,CASSLVVQGGGYTF
TRBV5-4,TRBJ1-1,TRBD1,.,TGTGCCAGCAGCATACAGACAGGGGGCGGCACTGAAGCTTTCTTT,CASSIQTGGGTEAFF
TRBV27,TRBJ2-6,TRBD1,few,TGTGCCAGCAGCTTCGGGACAGGGAGAGAATCGGCCAACGTCCTGACTTTC,CASSFGTGRESANVLTF
TRBV4-1,TRBJ2-7,.,.,TGCGCCAGCAGCCAAACTAGCTCCTACGAGCAGTACTTC,CASSQTSSYEQYF
TRBV7-8,TRBJ1-2,.,.,TGTGCCAGCAGCTCCAGACAGGAGGGCTACACCTTC,CASSSRQEGYTF
TRBV14,TRBJ2-4,TRBD1,.,TGTGCCAGCAGCCTGACAGGGCCGGGCATTCAGTACTTC,CASSLTGPGIQYF
TRBV7-9,TRBJ2-7,TRBD1,.,TGTGCCAGCAGCCACGGGACAGGGAAAGACGAGCAGTACTTC,CASSHGTGKDEQYF
TRBV7-2,TRBJ2-7,TRBD2,.,TGTGCCAGCAGCTTCCGAAGCGGGGGTAGCTCCTACGAGCAGTACTTC,CASSFRSGGSSYEQYF
TRBV4-2,TRBJ2-3,TRBD2,.,TGTGCCAGCAGCCAAGACCCTAGCGGGACCACAGATACGCAGTATTTT,CASSQDPSGTTDTQYF
TRBV29-1,TRBJ1-1,TRBD1,.,TGCAGCGTTGGTCGTGGACAGGTTGAAGCTTTCTTT,CSVGRGQVEAFF
TRBV27,TRBJ1-2,TRBD1,.,TGTGCCAGCGGACTCGGACAGGGGGCTCCCTTTAACTATGGCTACACCTTC,CASGLGQGAPFNYGYTF
TRBV2,TRBJ1-2,.,.,TGTGCCAGCAGTGAAAGTCCGGCAGGTGCCTATGGCTACACCTTC,CASSESPAGAYGYTF
TRBV28,TRBJ1-2,.,.,TGTGCCAGCAGTCTTCCGGGGATCTACTATGGCTACACCTTC,CASSLPGIYYGYTF
TRBV5-1,TRBJ2-2,TRBD2,.,TGCGCCAGCAACTCGGGGGGGCCCGGGGAGCTGTTTTTT,CASNSGGPGELFF
TRBV4-2,TRBJ2-7,TRBD2,few,TGTGCCAGCAGCCAAGCCTATACGGGGGGTATCACCTACGAGCAGTACTTC,CASSQAYTGGITYEQYF
TRBV6-5,TRBJ2-7,.,.,TGTGCCAGCAAACCCCCCGGCAGGGGATGGTACGAGCAGTACTTC,CASKPPGRGWYEQYF
TRBV13,TRBJ1-6,.,.,TGTGCCAGCAGCTCGACTAAGGCTAATTCACCCCTCCACTTT,CASSSTKANSPLHF
TRBV7-8,TRBJ1-5,.,.,TGTGCCAGCAGCTTAGTACGCCAGGCGTTTGGTAATCAGCCCCAGCATTTT,CASSLVRQAFGNQPQHF
TRBV30,TRBJ1-2,.,.,TGTGCCTGGAGTGCCCCGACAGGCCAGTGGACCTTC,CAWSAPTGQWTF
TRBV7-9,TRBJ2-1,TRBD1,.,TGTCCCAGCCGATCGACAGGGTACGATGAGCAGTTCTTC,CPSRSTGYDEQFF
TRBV5-4,TRBJ2-1,TRBD2,.,TGTGCCAGCAGCTTGGCGGCTAGCGGGGGCCCCCTTGGTGAGCAGTTCTTC,CASSLAASGGPLGEQFF
TRBV30,TRBJ2-7,.,.,TGTGCCTGGAGTGTCGCAGGGTCCCACGAGCAGTACTTC,CAWSVAGSHEQYF
TRBV7-9,TRBJ2-7,TRBD1,.,TGTGCCAGCAGCTCTTTCCGGGACAGCTACGAGCAGTACTTC,CASSSFRDSYEQYF
TRBV4-3,TRBJ1-3,.,.,TGCGCCAGCAGCCAAGATCGCCAGGAATACTCTGGAAACACCATATATTTT,CASSQDRQEYSGNTIYF
TRBV5-6,TRBJ1-1,TRBD1,few,TGTGCCAGCAGCTCACGGGACAGGGGCCCTGAAGCTTTCTTT,CASSSRDRGPEAFF
TRBV11-2,TRBJ1-2,.,once,TGTGCCAGCAGCTTAGTCCAGCCAAGACAAAGGAGGCACTATGGCTACACCTTC,CASSLVQPRQRRHYGYTF
TRBV5-5,TRBJ1-3,.,.,TGTGCCAGCAGCTTGGGGGCAGGAAACACCATATATTTT,CASSLGAGNTIYF
TRBV7-9,TRBJ2-3,.,.,TGTGCCAGCAGCCATCTGGACAGATTGACAGATACGCAGTATTTT,CASSHLDRLTDTQYF
TRBV6-5,TRBJ2-3,.,once,TGTGCCAGCAGTTACCTGGGCAGGGGAGGGGATACGCAGTATTTT,CASSYLGRGGDTQYF
TRBV7-3,TRBJ2-5,TRBD2,.,TGTGCCAGCAGCTTGGGGCCGGGAGGGGGAGAGACCCAGTACTTC,CASSLGPGGGETQYF
TRBV9,TRBJ2-3,.,.,TGTGCCAGCAGCGTTGTAGACACAGATACGCAGTATTTT,CASSVVDTDTQYF
TRBV5-5,TRBJ2-5,.,few,TGTGCCAGCAGCTTTCTCAGCGGTCAAGAGACCCAGTACTTC,CASSFLSGQETQYF
TRBV21-1,TRBJ1-1,.,.,TGTGCCAGCAGCAAAAGCCCAGGGATGAACACTGAAGCTTTCTTT,CASSKSPGMNTEAFF
TRBV27,TRBJ1-4,.,.,TGTGCCAGCAGTTGGTATCCGGGTTTTGAAAAACTGTTTTTT,CASSWYPGFEKLFF
TRBV6-6,TRBJ1-6,.,.,TGTGCCAGCATGGGGGGGCGCCCACCCCTCCACTTT,CASMGGRPPLHF
TRBV2,TRBJ1-1,.,.,TGTGCCAGCAGTATTACAGGGACTATAACTGAAGCTTTCTTT,CASSITGTITEAFF